A selection of T cell receptor beta chains follows, all from one sample in a study of T cells in Graves' hyperthyroidism and ophthalmopathy. MiXCR, applied by TCRdb to the multiplex PCR reads, yields one record per CDR3 protein. The table includes 300,000 to 400,000 distinct CDR3 sequences, roughly 21% detected once. Sequencing was carried out using blood. Receptors originate from a woman aged 45-65 years with Graves' hyperthyroidism. Both conserved end residues are part of each CDR3. A D gene is named only where the DNA matches it firmly. Where a row states a size, it is once, few, many or the class of an expanded clone; other rows omit it.

d_gene,v_gene,abundance,j_gene,CDR3nt,CDR3aa
TRBD2,TRBV9,few,TRBJ2-1,TGTGCCAGCAGCGACCCTCCCGGGACTAGTTATGAGCAGTTCTTC,CASSDPPGTSYEQFF
TRBD2,TRBV2,once,TRBJ2-7,TGTGCCAGCAAATTCGGGGGGGATCAGTACTTC,CASKFGGDQYF
TRBD1,TRBV29-1,few,TRBJ1-2,TGCAGCGTTCCCGGGACAGGGGGTTGGGCGGATGGCTACACCTTC,CSVPGTGGWADGYTF
TRBD1,TRBV12-3/TRBV12-4,many,TRBJ2-1,TGTGCCAGCAGTTTCGTCGAGACAGGGTCCTACAATGAGCAGTTCTTC,CASSFVETGSYNEQFF
.,TRBV10-3,.,TRBJ2-1,TGTGCCATCAGTCCCACCGGCCGGGAGCAGTTCTTC,CAISPTGREQFF
.,TRBV27,many,TRBJ2-1,TGTGCCAGCAGTTTACGGGTTTTCGACTACAATGAGCAGTTCTTC,CASSLRVFDYNEQFF
.,TRBV20-1,many,TRBJ2-7,TGCAGTGCTAGAGATCCTGGGGGCGGGAACTCCTACGAGCAGTACTTC,CSARDPGGGNSYEQYF
TRBD1,TRBV24-1,once,TRBJ2-3,TGTGCCACCAGTGATTTCGACAGGGGCGCAGATACGCAGTATTTT,CATSDFDRGADTQYF
TRBD1,TRBV5-5,.,TRBJ2-2,TGTGCCAGCAGCCCGGGACAGCGTCTGACCGGGGAGCTGTTTTTT,CASSPGQRLTGELFF
.,TRBV5-1,once,TRBJ2-4,TGCGCCAGCAGCCTCCAATTGGGTGCGGCCAAAAACATTCAGTACTTC,CASSLQLGAAKNIQYF
.,TRBV7-8,many,TRBJ2-1,TGTGCCAGCAGCTTAGAAAGTTTGGGGGAGAAGCATGAGCAGTTCTTC,CASSLESLGEKHEQFF
.,TRBV20-1,many,TRBJ1-3,TGCAGTGCTAGAGAGGGGGGAAACTCTGGAAACACCATATATTTT,CSAREGGNSGNTIYF
TRBD1,TRBV20-1,many,TRBJ1-2,TGCAGTGCTGTGGACAGGGGGGAAGGTGGCTACACCTTC,CSAVDRGEGGYTF
.,TRBV7-2,many,TRBJ1-3,TGTGCCAGCAGCTTAGGGGTCAACGGGCTCAGCGGAAACACCATATATTTT,CASSLGVNGLSGNTIYF
TRBD1,TRBV9,.,TRBJ2-3,TGTGCCAGCAGCGCAGGACAGGGTGGCACAGATACGCAGTATTTT,CASSAGQGGTDTQYF
.,TRBV20-1,.,TRBJ1-1,TGCAGTGCTAGAGATGGCGGACAGAACACTGAAGCTTTCTTT,CSARDGGQNTEAFF
.,TRBV2,.,TRBJ1-1,TGTGCCAGCAGTTTAGGGGAACACCTTGAAGCTTTCTTT,CASSLGEHLEAFF
TRBD1,TRBV5-5,.,TRBJ2-7,TGTGCCAGCAGCGACTCCACCGGGACAGTCGACGCCTACGAGCAGTACTTC,CASSDSTGTVDAYEQYF
TRBD1,TRBV3-1,many,TRBJ1-3,TGTGCCAGCAGCCGGCGACAGGGGGCATCAGGAAACACCATATATTTT,CASSRRQGASGNTIYF
.,TRBV3-1,many,TRBJ2-4,TGTGCCAGCAGCCAACAGGGGGGCGGAAACATTCAGTACTTC,CASSQQGGGNIQYF
TRBD2,TRBV9,.,TRBJ2-3,TGTGCCAGCAGCGTAAGTTTAGCGGGGGGCGGGGCAGATACGCAGTATTTT,CASSVSLAGGGADTQYF
TRBD2,TRBV7-9,many,TRBJ2-7,TGTGCCAGCAGCTTGAGGGAACTAGCGGGGGGCTACGAGCAGTACTTC,CASSLRELAGGYEQYF
TRBD1,TRBV3-1,many,TRBJ1-2,TGTGCCAGCAGCCACCACCGGGACAGGGGGCTTGGCTACACCTTC,CASSHHRDRGLGYTF
TRBD1,TRBV30,many,TRBJ2-3,TGTGCCTGGAGTGTTAACAGGGGGCTTCGCACAGATACGCAGTATTTT,CAWSVNRGLRTDTQYF
.,TRBV19,many,TRBJ1-5,TGTGCCAGTAAGGGGTTTCAGACGGGAGGGCATCAGCCCCAGCATTTT,CASKGFQTGGHQPQHF
.,TRBV6-1,many,TRBJ1-1,TGTGCCAGCAGTGCCTCCCAGGGAATTGAAGCTTTCTTT,CASSASQGIEAFF
TRBD2,TRBV7-8,few,TRBJ2-1,TGTGCCAGCAGCAAGACTAGCGGGATTGGAAATGAGCAGTTCTTC,CASSKTSGIGNEQFF
TRBD1,TRBV28,many,TRBJ1-5,TGTGCCAGCTCTGACAGGGCCTATCAGCCCCAGCATTTT,CASSDRAYQPQHF
TRBD1,TRBV28,many,TRBJ2-7,TGTGCCAGCAGTGCTAGGACAGGGTTCACTTACGAGCAGTACTTC,CASSARTGFTYEQYF
.,TRBV4-1,.,TRBJ2-7,TGCGCCAGCAGCCTAATACTAGACGACGAGCAGTACTTC,CASSLILDDEQYF
.,TRBV3-1,many,TRBJ1-1,TGTGCCAGCAGCCAAGAGGTGGGCCGGGGAAAAGCTTTCTTT,CASSQEVGRGKAFF
.,TRBV2,once,TRBJ2-7,TGTGCCAGCAGAGTCCAGGGAGCGGGCGCCTCCTACGAGCAGTACTTC,CASRVQGAGASYEQYF
TRBD1,TRBV2,few,TRBJ2-7,TGTGCCAGCAGTCGGACAGGGGAGATGGCTTTTTCCTACGAGCAGTACTTC,CASSRTGEMAFSYEQYF
.,TRBV28,.,TRBJ2-1,TGTGCCAGCAGTTCCTCAGGGGAGGGGGATGAGCAGTTCTTC,CASSSSGEGDEQFF
.,TRBV12-3/TRBV12-4,many,TRBJ1-2,TGTGCCAGCAGGGCAGCCAGAAATGGCTACACCTTC,CASRAARNGYTF
TRBD2,TRBV20-1,many,TRBJ2-5,TGCAGTGCTAGCGGACTAGCGGCACAAGAGACCCAGTACTTC,CSASGLAAQETQYF
.,TRBV5-1,many,TRBJ2-3,TGCGCCAGCAGCCCCGACGGATGGCTGAATACAGATACGCAGTATTTT,CASSPDGWLNTDTQYF
.,TRBV28,many,TRBJ2-7,TGTGCCAGCAATTCAGCCTCCTACGAGCAGTACTTC,CASNSASYEQYF
TRBD1,TRBV12-5,.,TRBJ1-1,TGTGCTAGTGGTTTGGCAGGGGGCACAACTGAAGCTTTCTTT,CASGLAGGTTEAFF
.,TRBV20-1,many,TRBJ2-5,TGCAGTGCGTGGGCGCAATCCCAAGAGACCCAGTACTTC,CSAWAQSQETQYF
.,TRBV11-3,few,TRBJ2-5,TGTGCCAGCAGCTTAAGAACTAGCTCCCAAGAGACCCAGTACTTC,CASSLRTSSQETQYF
.,TRBV28,.,TRBJ2-3,TGTGCCAGCAGTTTCGGTGAGCGGATTAGCACAGATACGCAGTATTTT,CASSFGERISTDTQYF
TRBD2,TRBV28,.,TRBJ2-7,TGTGCCAGCAGCTCATCTAGCGGGAGAGGCCCTGGCGAGCAGTACTTC,CASSSSSGRGPGEQYF
TRBD1,TRBV7-3,many,TRBJ2-2,TGTGCCAGCAGCTTAAGGGGACAGCCGAACACCGGGGAGCTGTTTTTT,CASSLRGQPNTGELFF
.,TRBV5-1,many,TRBJ2-2,TGCGCCAGCAGCTTACAACAGACCACCGGGGAGCTGTTTTTT,CASSLQQTTGELFF
.,TRBV5-1,many,TRBJ1-1,TGCGCCAGCGCCCAGCGACAGAGGAACACTGAAGCTTTCTTT,CASAQRQRNTEAFF
TRBD2,TRBV4-1,.,TRBJ2-3,TGCGCCAGCAGCCAAGTCATCCTAGCGGGCGCAGATACGCAGTATTTT,CASSQVILAGADTQYF
.,TRBV6-2/TRBV6-3,.,TRBJ2-5,TGTGCCAGCAGTTTCTGGCAGGGGAGGAGGGGAGAGACCCAGTACTTC,CASSFWQGRRGETQYF
.,TRBV4-2,many,TRBJ2-7,TGTGCCAGCAGCCAAGATCTCCTAGTAAGGGGCGAGCAGTACTTC,CASSQDLLVRGEQYF